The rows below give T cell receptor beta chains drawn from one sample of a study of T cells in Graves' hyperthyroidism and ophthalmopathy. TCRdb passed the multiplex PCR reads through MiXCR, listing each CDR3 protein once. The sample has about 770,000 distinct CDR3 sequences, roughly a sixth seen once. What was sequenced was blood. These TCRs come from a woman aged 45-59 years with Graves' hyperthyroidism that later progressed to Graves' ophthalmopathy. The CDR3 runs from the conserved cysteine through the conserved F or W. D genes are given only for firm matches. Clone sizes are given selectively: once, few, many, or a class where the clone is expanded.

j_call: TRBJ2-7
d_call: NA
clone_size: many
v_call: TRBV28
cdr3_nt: TGTGCCAGTCGGACGGCTGGTGAGCAGTACTTC
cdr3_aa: CASRTAGEQYF

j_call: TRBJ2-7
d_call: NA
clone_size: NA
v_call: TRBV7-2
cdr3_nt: TGTGCCAGCAGCGACCCGGGACCGACTACCTACGAGCAGTACTTC
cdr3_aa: CASSDPGPTTYEQYF

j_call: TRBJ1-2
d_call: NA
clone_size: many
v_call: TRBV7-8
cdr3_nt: TGTGCCAGCAGCTTAGGGGCGGACGGCTACACCTTC
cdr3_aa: CASSLGADGYTF

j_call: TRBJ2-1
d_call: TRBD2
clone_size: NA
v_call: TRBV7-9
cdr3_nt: TGTGCCAGCAGCTTAGCTGGGATAGCGGGGCCCTACAATGAGCAGTTCTTC
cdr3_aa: CASSLAGIAGPYNEQFF

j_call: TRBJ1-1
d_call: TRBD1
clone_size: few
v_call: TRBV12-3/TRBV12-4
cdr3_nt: TGTGCCAGCAGTTTTTCTGCCAGGGGGGGGACTGAAGCTTTCTTT
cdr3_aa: CASSFSARGGTEAFF

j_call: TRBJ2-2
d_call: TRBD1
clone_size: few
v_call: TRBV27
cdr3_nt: TGTGCCAGCAAAGAACAGGGGGGTTGGGACACCGGGGAGCTGTTTTTT
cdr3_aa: CASKEQGGWDTGELFF

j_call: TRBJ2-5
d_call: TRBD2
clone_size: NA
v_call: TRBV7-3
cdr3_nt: TGTGCCAGCAGCTTAAACGGGGGGGCCTCTCTCGAGACCCAGTACTTC
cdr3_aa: CASSLNGGASLETQYF

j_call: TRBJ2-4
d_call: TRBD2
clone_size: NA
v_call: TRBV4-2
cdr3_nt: TGTGCCAGCACTAGCGGGGGAGAAAACATTCAGTACTTC
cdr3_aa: CASTSGGENIQYF

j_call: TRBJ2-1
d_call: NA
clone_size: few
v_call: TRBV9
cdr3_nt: TGTGCCAGCAGCCCCTATAGCGAGAGGGTGGGGAATGAGCAGTTCTTC
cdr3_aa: CASSPYSERVGNEQFF

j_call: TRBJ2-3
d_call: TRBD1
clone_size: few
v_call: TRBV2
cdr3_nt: TGTGCCAGCAGTATCCAGGGGGCCACAGATACGCAGTATTTT
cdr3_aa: CASSIQGATDTQYF

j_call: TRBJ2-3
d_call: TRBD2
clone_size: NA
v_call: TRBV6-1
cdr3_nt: TGTGCCAGCAGTCAAGGACTAGCGATGACAGATACGCAGTATTTT
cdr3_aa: CASSQGLAMTDTQYF

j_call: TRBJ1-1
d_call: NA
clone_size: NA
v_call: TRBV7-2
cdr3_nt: TGTGCCAGCAGCCAGGGACCTCCAAGGGCTTTCTTT
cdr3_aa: CASSQGPPRAFF

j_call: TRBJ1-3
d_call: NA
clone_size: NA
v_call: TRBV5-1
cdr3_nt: TGCGCCAGCAGCCCACTGGACGGATCTATGGAAAGCACCATATATTTT
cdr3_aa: CASSPLDGSMESTIYF

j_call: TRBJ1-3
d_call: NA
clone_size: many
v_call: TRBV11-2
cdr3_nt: TGTGCCAGCAGCTTAGATCCGGCCTCTGGAAACACCATATATTTT
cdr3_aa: CASSLDPASGNTIYF

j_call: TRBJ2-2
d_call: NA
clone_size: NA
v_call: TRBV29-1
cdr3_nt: TGCAGCGTTGAGACAGAAAGGACCGGGGAGCTGTTTTTT
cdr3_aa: CSVETERTGELFF

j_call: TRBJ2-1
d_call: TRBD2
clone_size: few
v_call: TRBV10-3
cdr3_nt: TGTGCCATCAGTAAGACTAGCGGGGGTTCGAATGAGCAGTTCTTC
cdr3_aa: CAISKTSGGSNEQFF

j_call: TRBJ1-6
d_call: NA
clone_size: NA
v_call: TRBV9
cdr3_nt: TGTGCCAGCAGCTCGCAACAGGGTTGGAATTCACCCCTCCACTTT
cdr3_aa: CASSSQQGWNSPLHF

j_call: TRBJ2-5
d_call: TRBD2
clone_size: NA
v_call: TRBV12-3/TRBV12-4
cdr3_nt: TGTGCCAGCACCTCCAGCGGGGGCATGGAGACCCAGTACTTC
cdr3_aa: CASTSSGGMETQYF